Listed below are T cell receptor beta chains from one sample, sequenced in a study of cytomegalovirus exposure and HLA in healthy donors. Produced via immunoSEQ multiplex PCR; TCRdb's table is partial and in-frame only. The data show around 120,000 clones, around 81% seen once. Sample: PBMCs. Source of these receptors: a man between 18 and 29 years old in good health and CMV-seronegative. CDR3s include the opening cysteine and the closing phenylalanine or tryptophan. D genes are given only for firm matches. Expanded clones are given a class, and other clones once, few, many or no size at all.

v_call	d_call	j_call	clone_size	cdr3_aa	cdr3_nt
TRBV6-1	TRBD1	TRBJ2-1	once	CASRGTGGYNEQFF	TGTGCCAGCAGGGGGACAGGGGGATACAATGAGCAGTTCTTC
TRBV5-1	NA	TRBJ2-7	NA	CASSSRGGFDEQYF	TGCGCCAGCAGCTCCCGCGGGGGCTTCGACGAGCAGTACTTC
TRBV7-8	TRBD1	TRBJ2-6	NA	CASSDTGQGSLAGANVLTF	TGTGCCAGCAGCGACACAGGACAGGGTAGCCTCGCCGGGGCCAACGTCCTGACTTTC
TRBV13	TRBD2	TRBJ2-5	NA	CASSSTSGAETQYF	TGTGCCAGCAGCTCGACTAGCGGGGCGGAGACCCAGTACTTC
TRBV7-9	NA	TRBJ2-7	once	CASSPRVGHRGMVSYEQYF	TGTGCCAGCAGTCCCCGGGTGGGGCATCGAGGAATGGTCTCCTACGAGCAGTACTTC
TRBV27	NA	TRBJ2-7	NA	CASSLGQTGYDEQYF	TGTGCCAGCAGTTTAGGCCAAACGGGTTACGACGAGCAGTACTTC
TRBV6-1	TRBD1	TRBJ1-5	NA	CASSEGQGIAQPQHF	TGTGCCAGCAGTGAGGGACAGGGTATCGCTCAGCCCCAGCATTTT
TRBV15	NA	TRBJ1-1	NA	CATSRDFGGIAEAFF	TGTGCCACCAGCAGAGATTTTGGGGGGATCGCTGAAGCTTTCTTT
TRBV18	NA	TRBJ2-7	NA	CASSEGYEQYF	TGTGCCAGCTCCGAGGGATACGAGCAGTACTTC
TRBV5-8	NA	TRBJ1-1	few	CASSPGLRVTEAFF	TGTGCCAGCAGCCCTGGACTGCGGGTCACTGAAGCTTTCTTT
TRBV13	TRBD1	TRBJ1-1	NA	CASSPDGTGVLAFF	TGTGCCAGCAGCCCAGACGGGACAGGGGTCTTAGCTTTCTTT
TRBV2	NA	TRBJ2-1	once	CASTELWGGLPNEQFF	TGTGCCAGCACTGAATTATGGGGGGGCCTTCCCAATGAGCAGTTCTTC
TRBV13	NA	TRBJ1-1	NA	CASSSQGNLPEAFF	TGTGCCAGCAGCTCGCAGGGAAACCTCCCTGAAGCTTTCTTT
TRBV5-4	TRBD1	TRBJ2-7	once	CASSSLGDSYEQYF	TGTGCCAGCAGCAGTCTAGGGGACAGCTACGAGCAGTACTTC
TRBV10-3	TRBD2	TRBJ2-7	NA	CAISELAATLYEQYF	TGTGCCATCAGTGAACTAGCGGCCACCCTCTACGAGCAGTACTTC
TRBV14	NA	TRBJ1-5	NA	CASSPGGAYSNQPQHF	TGTGCCAGCAGCCCCGGGGGAGCTTATAGCAATCAGCCCCAGCATTTT
TRBV18	TRBD1	TRBJ1-5	NA	CASSPPRGQGKNPNNQPQHF	TGTGCCAGCTCACCACCCAGGGGACAGGGGAAAAACCCCAACAATCAGCCCCAGCATTTT
TRBV5-6	TRBD1	TRBJ1-4	NA	CASSLGYPGTANEKLFF	TGTGCCAGCAGCTTAGGGTACCCCGGGACAGCTAATGAAAAACTGTTTTTT
TRBV28	TRBD1	TRBJ1-4	NA	CASSGQGGRSEKLFF	TGTGCCAGCAGCGGACAGGGCGGACGAAGTGAAAAACTGTTTTTT
TRBV5-4	TRBD1	TRBJ1-5	NA	CASSLGSPTGLNQPQHF	TGTGCCAGCAGCTTGGGGTCTCCGACAGGGCTCAATCAGCCCCAGCATTTT
TRBV7-9	TRBD1	TRBJ2-7	NA	CASSLAGTGYNEQYF	TGTGCCAGCAGCTTAGCCGGGACAGGATACAACGAGCAGTACTTC
TRBV7-9	NA	TRBJ1-2	NA	CASSLGAYQGYTF	TGTGCCAGCAGCTTAGGGGCCTATCAGGGCTACACCTTC
TRBV28	TRBD1	TRBJ1-1	once	CASKPGQGMNTEAFF	TGTGCCAGTAAACCCGGACAGGGGATGAACACTGAAGCTTTCTTT
TRBV27	NA	TRBJ1-5	NA	CASSNQDSHNQPQHF	TGTGCCAGCAGTAACCAGGACAGCCATAATCAGCCCCAGCATTTT
TRBV7-7	NA	TRBJ2-5	NA	CASSEYKIQETQYF	TGTGCTAGCAGCGAGTATAAAATCCAAGAGACCCAGTACTTC
TRBV7-8	TRBD2	TRBJ2-7	once	CASSPGTSGTYEQYF	TGTGCCAGCAGCCCTGGGACTAGCGGAACCTACGAGCAGTACTTC
TRBV7-8	TRBD2	TRBJ2-7	NA	CASSSLGEGLYEQYF	TGTGCCAGCAGCAGCCTAGGGGAGGGGCTCTACGAGCAGTACTTC
TRBV2	NA	TRBJ2-1	NA	CASVGGVLYNEQFF	TGTGCCAGCGTCGGAGGGGTCTTATACAATGAGCAGTTCTTC
TRBV27	TRBD1	TRBJ2-7	NA	CASRGQVDHEQYF	TGTGCCAGCAGGGGACAGGTTGACCACGAGCAGTACTTC